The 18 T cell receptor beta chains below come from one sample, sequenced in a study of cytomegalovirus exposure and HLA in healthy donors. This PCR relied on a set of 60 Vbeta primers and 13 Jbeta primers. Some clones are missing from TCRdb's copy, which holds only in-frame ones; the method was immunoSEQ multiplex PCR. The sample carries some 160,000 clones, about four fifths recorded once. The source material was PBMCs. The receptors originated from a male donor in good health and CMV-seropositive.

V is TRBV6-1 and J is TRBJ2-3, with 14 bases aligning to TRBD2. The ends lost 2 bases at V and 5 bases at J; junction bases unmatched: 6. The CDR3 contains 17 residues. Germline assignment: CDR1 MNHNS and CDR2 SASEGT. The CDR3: CASSEPVGLAGGDTQYF. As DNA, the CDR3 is TGTGCCAGCAGTGAACCTGTAGGACTAGCGGGGGGAGATACGCAGTATTTT.

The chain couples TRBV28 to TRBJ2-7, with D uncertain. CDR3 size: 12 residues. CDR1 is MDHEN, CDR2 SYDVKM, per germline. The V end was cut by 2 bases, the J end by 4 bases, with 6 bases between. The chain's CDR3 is CASSLEPYEQYF. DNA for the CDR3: TGTGCCAGCAGTTTAGAGCCTTACGAGCAGTACTTC.

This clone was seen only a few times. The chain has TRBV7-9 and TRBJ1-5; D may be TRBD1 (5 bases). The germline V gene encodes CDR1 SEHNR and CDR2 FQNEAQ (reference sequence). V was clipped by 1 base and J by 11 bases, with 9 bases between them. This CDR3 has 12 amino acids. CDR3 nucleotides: TGTGCCAGCAGCTTAGGGGGACTGGCCCAGCATTTT. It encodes CASSLGGLAQHF.

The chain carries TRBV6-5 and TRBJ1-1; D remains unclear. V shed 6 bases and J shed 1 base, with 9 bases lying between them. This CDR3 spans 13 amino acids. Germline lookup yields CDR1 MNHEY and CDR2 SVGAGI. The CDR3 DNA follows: TGTGCCAGCAGCCTTTCTAAGAACACTGAAGCTTTCTTT. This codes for CASSLSKNTEAFF.

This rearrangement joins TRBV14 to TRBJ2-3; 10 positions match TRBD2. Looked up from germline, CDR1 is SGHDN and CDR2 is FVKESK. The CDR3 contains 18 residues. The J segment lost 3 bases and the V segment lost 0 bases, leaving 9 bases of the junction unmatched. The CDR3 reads CASSQELLAGTRTDTQYF. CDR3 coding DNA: TGTGCCAGCAGCCAAGAATTACTAGCGGGGACGCGTACAGATACGCAGTATTTT. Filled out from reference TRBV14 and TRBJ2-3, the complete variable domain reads EAGVTQFPSHSVIEKGQTVTLRCDPISGHDNLYWYRRVMGKEIKFLLHFVKESKQDESGMPNNRFLAERTGGTYSTLKVQPAELEDSGVYFCASSQELLAGTRTDTQYFGPGTRLTVL.

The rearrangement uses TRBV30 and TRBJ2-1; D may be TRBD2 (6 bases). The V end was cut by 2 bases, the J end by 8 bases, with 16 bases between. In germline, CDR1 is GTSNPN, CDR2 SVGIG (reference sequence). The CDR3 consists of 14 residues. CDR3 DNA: TGTGCCTGGAGTTATGGAGGGAGTCGCGATGAGCAGTTCTTC. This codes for CAWSYGGSRDEQFF.

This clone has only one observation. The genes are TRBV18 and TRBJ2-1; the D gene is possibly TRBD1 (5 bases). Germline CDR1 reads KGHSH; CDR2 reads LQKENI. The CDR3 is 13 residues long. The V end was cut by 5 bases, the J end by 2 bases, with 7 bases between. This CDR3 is CASSETAYNEQFF. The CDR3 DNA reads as TGTGCCAGCTCAGAGACAGCCTACAATGAGCAGTTCTTC. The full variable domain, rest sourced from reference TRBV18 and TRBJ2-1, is NAGVMQNPRHLVRRRGQEARLRCSPMKGHSHVYWYRQLPEEGLKFMVYLQKENIIDESGMPKERFSAEFPKEGPSILRIQQVVRGDSAAYFCASSETAYNEQFFGPGTRLTVL.

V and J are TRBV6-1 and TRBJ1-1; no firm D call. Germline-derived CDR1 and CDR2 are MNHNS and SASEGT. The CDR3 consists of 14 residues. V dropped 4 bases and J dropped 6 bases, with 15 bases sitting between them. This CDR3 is CASSVVLEGSEAFF. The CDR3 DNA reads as TGTGCCAGCAGTGTCGTCCTTGAGGGTTCTGAAGCTTTCTTT.

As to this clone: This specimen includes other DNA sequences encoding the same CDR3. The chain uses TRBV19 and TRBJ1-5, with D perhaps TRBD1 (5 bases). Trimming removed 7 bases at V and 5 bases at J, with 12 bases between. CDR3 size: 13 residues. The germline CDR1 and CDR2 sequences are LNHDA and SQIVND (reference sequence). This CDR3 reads CASTSQDHQPQHF. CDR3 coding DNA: TGTGCCAGTACCTCACAGGATCATCAGCCCCAGCATTTT. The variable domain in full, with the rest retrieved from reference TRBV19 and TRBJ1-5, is DGGITQSPKYLFRKEGQNVTLSCEQNLNHDAMYWYRQDPGQGLRLIYYSQIVNDFQKGDIAEGYSVSREKKESFPLTVTSAQKNPTAFYLCASTSQDHQPQHFGDGTRLSIL.

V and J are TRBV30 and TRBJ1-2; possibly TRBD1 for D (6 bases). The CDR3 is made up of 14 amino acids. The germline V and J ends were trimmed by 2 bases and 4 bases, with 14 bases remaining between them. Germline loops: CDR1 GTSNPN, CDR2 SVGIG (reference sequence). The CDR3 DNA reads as TGTGCCTGGAGTACCCGGACAGTACTCTATGGCTACACCTTC. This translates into CAWSTRTVLYGYTF.

CDR3 loop: CASSPRAGGEGYGYTF. CDR3 nucleotides: TGTGCCAGCAGCCCAAGGGCGGGGGGAGAGGGCTATGGCTACACCTTC. J is TRBJ1-2 and V is TRBV11-2; D might be TRBD1 (5 bases). V shed 5 bases and J shed 4 bases, with 20 bases lying between them. This CDR3 spans 16 amino acids. Per germline, CDR1 SGHAT and CDR2 FQNNGV.

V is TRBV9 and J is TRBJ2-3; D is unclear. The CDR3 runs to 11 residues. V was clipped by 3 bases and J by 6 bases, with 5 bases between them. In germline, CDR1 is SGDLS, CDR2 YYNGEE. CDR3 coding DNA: TGTGCCAGCAGCGAGCGTGATACGCAGTATTTT. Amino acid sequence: CASSERDTQYF.

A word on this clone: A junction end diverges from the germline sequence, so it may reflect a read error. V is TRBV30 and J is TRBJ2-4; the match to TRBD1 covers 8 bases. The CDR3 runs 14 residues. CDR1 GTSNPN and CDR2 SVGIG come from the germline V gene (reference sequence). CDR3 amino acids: CAWSATGGTNSQYF. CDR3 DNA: TGTGCCTGGAGTGCTACAGGGGGGACGAACAGTCAGTACTTC.

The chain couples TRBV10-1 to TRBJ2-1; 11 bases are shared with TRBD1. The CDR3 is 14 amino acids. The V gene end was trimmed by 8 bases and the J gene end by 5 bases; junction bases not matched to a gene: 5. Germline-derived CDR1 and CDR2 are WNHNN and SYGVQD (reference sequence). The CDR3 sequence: CASSPGQGDNEQFF. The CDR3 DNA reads TGCGCCAGCTCCCCGGGACAGGGGGACAATGAGCAGTTCTTC.

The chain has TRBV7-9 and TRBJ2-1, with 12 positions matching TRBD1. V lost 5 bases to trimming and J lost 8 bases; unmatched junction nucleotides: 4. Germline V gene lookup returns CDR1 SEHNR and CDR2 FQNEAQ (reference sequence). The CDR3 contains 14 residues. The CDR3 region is CASSQGQGADEQFF. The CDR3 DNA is TGTGCCAGCAGCCAGGGACAGGGGGCCGATGAGCAGTTCTTC. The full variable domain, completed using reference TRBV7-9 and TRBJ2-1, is DTGVSQNPRHKITKRGQNVTFRCDPISEHNRLYWYRQTLGQGPEFLTYFQNEAQLEKSRLLSDRFSAERPKGSFSTLEIQRTEQGDSAMYLCASSQGQGADEQFFGPGTRLTVL.

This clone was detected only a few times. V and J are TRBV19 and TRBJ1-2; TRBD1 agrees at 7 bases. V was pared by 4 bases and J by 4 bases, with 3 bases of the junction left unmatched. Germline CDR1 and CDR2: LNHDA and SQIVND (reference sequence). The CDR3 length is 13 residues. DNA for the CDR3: TGTGCCAGTAGTACTGACAGGGTCTATGGCTACACCTTC. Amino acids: CASSTDRVYGYTF.

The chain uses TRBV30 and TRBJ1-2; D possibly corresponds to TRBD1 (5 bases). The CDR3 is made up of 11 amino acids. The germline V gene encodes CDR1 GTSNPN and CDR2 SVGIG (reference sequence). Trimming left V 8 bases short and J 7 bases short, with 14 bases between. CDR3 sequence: CAGGLQGGYTF. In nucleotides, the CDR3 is TGTGCCGGGGGGTTACAAGGTGGCTACACCTTC.

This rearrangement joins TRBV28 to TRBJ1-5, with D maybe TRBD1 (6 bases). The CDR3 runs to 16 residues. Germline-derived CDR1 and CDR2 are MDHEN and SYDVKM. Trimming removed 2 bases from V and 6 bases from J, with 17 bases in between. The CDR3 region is CASSLGVRGGLQPQHF. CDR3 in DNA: TGTGCCAGCAGTTTAGGGGTGCGCGGGGGCCTTCAGCCCCAGCATTTT.